This TCR beta chain was profiled in a study of cytomegalovirus exposure and HLA in healthy donors. Study outcomes and limitations: Cytomegalovirus-associated status was assigned to about 180 TCR beta chains.

Trimming stripped 0 bases from V and 1 base from J, with 24 bases between. CDR1 is LNHNV and CDR2 is YYDKDF in the germline V gene (reference sequence). The CDR3 sequence is 20 residues long. This clone was counted once. The antigen remains undetermined. PCR was performed using 60 Vbeta and 13 Jbeta primers. Data came from immunoSEQ multiplex PCR; TCRdb stores just in-frame clones and leaves some out. Here the sample spans about 130,000 clones, around 77% being singletons. This rearrangement joins TRBV15 to TRBJ1-1; D unresolved. The TCR originated in a man aged 25-40 years in good health and CMV-seronegative. Specimen: PBMCs. CDR3 protein: CATSRDPLRWASLGNTEAFF. CDR3 coding DNA: TGTGCCACCAGCAGAGATCCACTGCGATGGGCGTCGTTGGGGAACACTGAAGCTTTCTTT.